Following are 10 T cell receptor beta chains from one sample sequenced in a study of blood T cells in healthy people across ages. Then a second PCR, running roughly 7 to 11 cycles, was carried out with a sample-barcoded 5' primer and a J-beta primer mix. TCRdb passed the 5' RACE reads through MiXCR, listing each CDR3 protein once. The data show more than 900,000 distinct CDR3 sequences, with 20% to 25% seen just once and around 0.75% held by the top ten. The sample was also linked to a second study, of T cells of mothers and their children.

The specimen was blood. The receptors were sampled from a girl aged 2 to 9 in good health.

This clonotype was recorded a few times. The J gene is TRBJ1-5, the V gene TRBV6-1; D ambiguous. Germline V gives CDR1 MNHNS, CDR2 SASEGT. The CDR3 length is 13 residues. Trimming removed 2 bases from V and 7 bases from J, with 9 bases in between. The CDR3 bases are TGTGCCAGCAGTGAATACGGGGAACAGCCCCAGCATTTT. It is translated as CASSEYGEQPQHF.

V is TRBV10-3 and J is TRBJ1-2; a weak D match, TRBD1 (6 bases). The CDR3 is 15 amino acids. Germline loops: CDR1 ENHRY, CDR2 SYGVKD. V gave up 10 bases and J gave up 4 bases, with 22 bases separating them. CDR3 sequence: CATGDIGQPPYGYTF. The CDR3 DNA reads TGTGCCACCGGGGACATAGGACAGCCTCCCTATGGCTACACCTTC.

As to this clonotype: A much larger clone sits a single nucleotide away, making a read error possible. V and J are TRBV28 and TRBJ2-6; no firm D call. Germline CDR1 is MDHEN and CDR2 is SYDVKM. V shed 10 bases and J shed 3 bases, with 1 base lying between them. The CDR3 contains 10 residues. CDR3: CAIGANVLTF. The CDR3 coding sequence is TGTGCCATTGGGGCCAACGTCCTGACTTTC.

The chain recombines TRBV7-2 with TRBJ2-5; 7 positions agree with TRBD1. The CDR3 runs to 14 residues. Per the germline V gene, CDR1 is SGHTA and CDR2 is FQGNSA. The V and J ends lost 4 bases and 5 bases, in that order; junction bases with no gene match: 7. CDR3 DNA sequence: TGTGCCAGCAGCTCTCGACAGGGAAGTGAGACCCAGTACTTC. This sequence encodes CASSSRQGSETQYF.

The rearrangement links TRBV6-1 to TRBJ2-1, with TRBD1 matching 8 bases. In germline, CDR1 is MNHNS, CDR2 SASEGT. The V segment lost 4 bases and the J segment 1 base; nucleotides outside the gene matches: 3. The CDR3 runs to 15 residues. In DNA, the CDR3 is TGTGCCAGCAGTGGGCGACAGGGGTCCTACAATGAGCAGTTCTTC. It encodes CASSGRQGSYNEQFF.

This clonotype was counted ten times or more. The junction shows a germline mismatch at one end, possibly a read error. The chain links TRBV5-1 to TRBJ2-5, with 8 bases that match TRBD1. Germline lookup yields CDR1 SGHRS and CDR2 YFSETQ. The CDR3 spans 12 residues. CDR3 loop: CASSRTGYEQYF. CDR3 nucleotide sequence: TGTGCCAGCAGCCGGACAGGGTATGAGCAGTACTTC.

The CDR3 bases are TGTGCCAGCAGTTTTCAAGCCTACGAGCAGTACTTC. Translating it yields CASSFQAYEQYF. This chain links TRBV12-3 or TRBV12-4 with TRBJ2-7; the D is unclear. Trimming took off 3 bases at V and 2 bases at J, with 5 bases between the two ends. The CDR3 is made up of 12 amino acids.

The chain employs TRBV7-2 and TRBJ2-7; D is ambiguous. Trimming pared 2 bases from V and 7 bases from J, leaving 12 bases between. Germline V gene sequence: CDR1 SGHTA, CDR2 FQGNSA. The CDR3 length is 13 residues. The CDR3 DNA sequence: TGTGCCAGCAGCTTACCGGCCTGGAAAGAGCAGTACTTC. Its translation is CASSLPAWKEQYF.

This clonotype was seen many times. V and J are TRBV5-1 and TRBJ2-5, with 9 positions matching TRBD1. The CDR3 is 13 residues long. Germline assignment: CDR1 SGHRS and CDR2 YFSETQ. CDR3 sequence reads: CEETGGLRETQYF. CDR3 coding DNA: TGCGAGGAGACAGGGGGGTTACGAGAGACCCAGTACTTC.

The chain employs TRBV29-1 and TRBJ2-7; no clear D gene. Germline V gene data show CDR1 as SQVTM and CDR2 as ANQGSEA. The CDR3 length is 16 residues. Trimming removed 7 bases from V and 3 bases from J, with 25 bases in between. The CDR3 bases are TGCAGCGCCCGAGCTAGTCAAGGAAATGTAGTCTACGAGCAGTACTTC. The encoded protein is CSARASQGNVVYEQYF.